This T cell receptor beta chain was identified in a study of cytomegalovirus exposure and HLA in healthy donors. The PCR employed 60 Vbeta primers together with 13 Jbeta primers. TCRdb keeps only in-frame clones here, not all; method: immunoSEQ multiplex PCR. The sample table includes 100,000 to 150,000 clones. V lost 0 bases and J lost 0; bases outside the gene matches: 6. Germline V gene data show CDR1 as SGHTA and CDR2 as FQGTGA. This CDR3 is 17 amino acids long. About this clone: Its antigen is unknown.

Overall study results and limits: A later analysis showed that HLA-associated TCR beta chains had undergone more clonal expansion than equally common others. Per a prior analysis, the majority of TCR beta V segments were productive roughly 90% or roughly 30% of the time. Sequencing had likely introduced a cluster of highly shared sequence variants as an artifact. Cytomegalovirus-associated TCR beta chains were listed, numbering 150 to 200.

The sequence came from a woman in her thirties or forties in good health and CMV-seronegative. Sequencing was carried out using PBMCs. The chain is built from TRBV7-3 and TRBJ2-5, with 8 bases fitting TRBD2. The CDR3 reads CASSLTGTSRYQETQYF. In DNA, the CDR3 is TGTGCCAGCAGCTTAACTGGGACTAGTCGGTACCAAGAGACCCAGTACTTC.